The sequence of this T cell receptor (beta chain) was determined in a study of OX40 agonist ivuxolimab in advanced cancers. Study as a whole: At 0.01 to 10 mg/kg, ivuxolimab was administered intravenously to patients every 2 weeks. Checkpoint inhibitors had been given previously to under 50% of patients. Findings and limits, study-wide: Mean expanded clone counts were higher in CD8+ than CD4+ T cells. Both blood CD4+ and CD8+ T cells showed clonal growth by week 6 at 0.1 to 3.0 mg/kg.

Note on this clone: Its cognate antigen is unknown.

CDR3 length: 13 residues. The germline V gene has CDR1 WSHSY and CDR2 SAAADI. TCRdb keeps only in-frame clones here, not all; method: immunoSEQ multiplex PCR. The sample includes around 72,000 clones, roughly nine tenths of them seen just once. The sequencing here drew on CD4+ or CD8+ T cells sorted from blood, taken in a trial of the OX40 agonist ivuxolimab. The V gene is TRBV10-2, the J gene TRBJ2-5; D gene uncertain. The DNA end favors TRBJ2-7, so the J call may be wrong. This receptor was taken from an adult with an advanced solid tumor such as melanoma, head and neck, liver or kidney cancer. CDR3 amino acids: CASRASSSYEQYF. DNA of the CDR3: TGCGCCAGCAGAGCTTCTTCTAGCTACGAGCAGTACTTC.